The sequence of this T cell receptor (beta chain) was determined in a study of CD8+ T cells in alopecia areata. Study background: Those treated were given oral tofacitinib at 5 to 10 mg twice daily.

V shed 2 bases and J shed 2 bases, with 11 bases lying between them. CDR3 length: 15 amino acids. In germline, CDR1 is MNHEY, CDR2 SMNVEV (reference sequence). cDNA serving as the sequencing template came from extracted, reverse transcribed RNA. This table comes from immunoSEQ multiplex PCR, and its TCRdb copy is limited to in-frame clones, with some not included. The sample holds around 50,000 clones, around 96% seen once. Sequencing used CD8+ T cells sorted from blood, obtained at week 0. This receptor was obtained from a human donor with alopecia areata. The genes are TRBV27 and TRBJ2-3, with D tentatively TRBD1 or TRBD2 (6 bases each). The CDR3 DNA reads as TGTGCCAGCAGTTTAGACGGGGGCAACACAGATACGCAGTATTTT. Residues: CASSLDGGNTDTQYF.